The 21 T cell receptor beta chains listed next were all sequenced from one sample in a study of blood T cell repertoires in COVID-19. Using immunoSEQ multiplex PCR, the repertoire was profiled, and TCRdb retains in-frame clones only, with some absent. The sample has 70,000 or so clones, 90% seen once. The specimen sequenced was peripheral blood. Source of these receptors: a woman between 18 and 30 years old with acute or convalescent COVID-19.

The CDR3 DNA reads TGTGCCAGCAGTGAGCTTAGGACAGAACAAGAGACCCAGTACTTC. This translates into CASSELRTEQETQYF. The rearrangement joins TRBV2 to TRBJ2-5; perhaps TRBD1 as D (6 bases). The CDR3 is 15 residues long. V lost 3 bases and J 2 bases, leaving 13 bases between the germline ends. The germline V gene has CDR1 SNHLY and CDR2 FYNNEI.

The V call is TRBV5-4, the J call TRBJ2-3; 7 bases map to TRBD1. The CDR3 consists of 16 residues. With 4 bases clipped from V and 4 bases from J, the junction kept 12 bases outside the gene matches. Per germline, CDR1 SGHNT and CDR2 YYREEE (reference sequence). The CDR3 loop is CASSTRQGSSADTQYF. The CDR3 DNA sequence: TGTGCCAGCAGCACTCGACAGGGATCCAGTGCAGATACGCAGTATTTT.

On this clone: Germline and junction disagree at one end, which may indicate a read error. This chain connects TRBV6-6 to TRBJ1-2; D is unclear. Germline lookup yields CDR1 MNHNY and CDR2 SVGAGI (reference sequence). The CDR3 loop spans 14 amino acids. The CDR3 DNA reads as TGTGCCACCAGTCACTCGGCTTCTAACTATGGCTACACCTTC. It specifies CATSHSASNYGYTF.

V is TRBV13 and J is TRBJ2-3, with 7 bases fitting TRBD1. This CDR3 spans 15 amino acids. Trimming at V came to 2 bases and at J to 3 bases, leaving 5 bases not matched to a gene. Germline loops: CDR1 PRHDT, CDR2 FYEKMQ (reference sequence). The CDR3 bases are TGTGCCAGCAGCTTACGGGACAGCCTTACAGATACGCAGTATTTT. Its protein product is CASSLRDSLTDTQYF.

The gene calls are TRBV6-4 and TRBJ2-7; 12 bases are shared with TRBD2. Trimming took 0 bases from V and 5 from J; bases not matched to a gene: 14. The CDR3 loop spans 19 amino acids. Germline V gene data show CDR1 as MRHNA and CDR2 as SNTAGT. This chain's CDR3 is CASSDSTSGGRFTIHEQYF. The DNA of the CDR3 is TGTGCCAGCAGTGACTCTACTAGCGGGGGGAGGTTCACAATCCACGAGCAGTACTTC.

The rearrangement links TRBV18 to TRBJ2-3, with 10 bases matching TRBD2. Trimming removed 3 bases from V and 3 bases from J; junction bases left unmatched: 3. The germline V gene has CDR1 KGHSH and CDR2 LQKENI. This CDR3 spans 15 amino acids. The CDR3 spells CASSPRTSGTDTQYF. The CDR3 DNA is TGTGCCAGCTCACCCCGGACTAGCGGAACAGATACGCAGTATTTT.

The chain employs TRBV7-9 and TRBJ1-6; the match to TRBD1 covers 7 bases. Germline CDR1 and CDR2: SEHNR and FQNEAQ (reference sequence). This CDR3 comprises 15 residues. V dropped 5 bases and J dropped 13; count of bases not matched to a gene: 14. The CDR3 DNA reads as TGTGCCAGCAGCCTATCCGACAGGGCCGAGGGGCCCCTCCACTTT. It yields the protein CASSLSDRAEGPLHF.

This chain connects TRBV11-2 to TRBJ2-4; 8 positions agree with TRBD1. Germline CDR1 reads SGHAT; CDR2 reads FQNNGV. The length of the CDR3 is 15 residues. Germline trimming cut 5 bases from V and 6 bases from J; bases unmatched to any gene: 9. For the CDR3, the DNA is TGTGCCAGCAGCCGGACGGACAGGGTGGGAAACATTCAGTACTTC. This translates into CASSRTDRVGNIQYF.

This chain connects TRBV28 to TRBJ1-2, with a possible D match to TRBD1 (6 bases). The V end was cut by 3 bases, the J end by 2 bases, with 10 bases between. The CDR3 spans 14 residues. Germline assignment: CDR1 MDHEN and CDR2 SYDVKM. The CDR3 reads CASSFATGNYGYTF. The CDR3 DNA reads TGTGCCAGCAGTTTTGCTACAGGGAACTATGGCTACACCTTC.

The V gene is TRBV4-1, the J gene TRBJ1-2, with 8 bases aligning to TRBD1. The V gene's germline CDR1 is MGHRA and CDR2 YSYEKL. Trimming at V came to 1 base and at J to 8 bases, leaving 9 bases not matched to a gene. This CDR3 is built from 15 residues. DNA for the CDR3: TGCGCCAGCAGCCAAGTATTCGACAGGGGAGGCGGCTACACCTTC. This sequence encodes CASSQVFDRGGGYTF.

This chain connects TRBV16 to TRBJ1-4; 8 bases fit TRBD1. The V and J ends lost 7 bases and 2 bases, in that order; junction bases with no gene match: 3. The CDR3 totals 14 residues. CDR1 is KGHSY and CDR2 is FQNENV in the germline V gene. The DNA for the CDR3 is TGTGCCAGCACCAGGACAGGGACTAATGAAAAACTGTTTTTT. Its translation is CASTRTGTNEKLFF.

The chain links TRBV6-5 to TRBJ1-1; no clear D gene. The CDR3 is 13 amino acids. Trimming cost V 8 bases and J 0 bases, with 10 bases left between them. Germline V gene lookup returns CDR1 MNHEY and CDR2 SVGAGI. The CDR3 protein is CASFGNVNTEAFF. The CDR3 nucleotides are TGTGCCAGCTTCGGGAATGTGAACACTGAAGCTTTCTTT.

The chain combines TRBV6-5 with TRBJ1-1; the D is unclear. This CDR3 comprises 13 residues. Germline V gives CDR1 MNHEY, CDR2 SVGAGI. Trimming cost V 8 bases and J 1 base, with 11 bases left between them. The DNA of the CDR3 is TGTGCCAGCCGAAGAGACACGAACACTGAAGCTTTCTTT. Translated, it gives CASRRDTNTEAFF.

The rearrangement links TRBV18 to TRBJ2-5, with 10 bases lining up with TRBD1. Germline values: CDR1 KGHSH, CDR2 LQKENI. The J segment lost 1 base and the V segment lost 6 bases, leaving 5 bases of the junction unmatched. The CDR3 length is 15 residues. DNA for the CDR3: TGTGCCAGCTCTATTGACAGGGGGCTCCAAGAGACCCAGTACTTC. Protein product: CASSIDRGLQETQYF.

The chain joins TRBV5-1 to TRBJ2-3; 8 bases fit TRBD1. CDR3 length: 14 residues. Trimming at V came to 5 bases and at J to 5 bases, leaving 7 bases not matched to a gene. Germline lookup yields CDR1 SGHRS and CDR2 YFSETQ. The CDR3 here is CASRTGQGGDTQYF. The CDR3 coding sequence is TGCGCCAGCAGGACCGGACAGGGTGGAGATACGCAGTATTTT.

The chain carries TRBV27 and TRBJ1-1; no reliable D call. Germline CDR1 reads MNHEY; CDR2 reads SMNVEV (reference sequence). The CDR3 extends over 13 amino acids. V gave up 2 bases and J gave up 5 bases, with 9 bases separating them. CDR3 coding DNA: TGTGCCAGCAGTTTAAGGAGAGGGACTGAAGCTTTCTTT. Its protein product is CASSLRRGTEAFF.

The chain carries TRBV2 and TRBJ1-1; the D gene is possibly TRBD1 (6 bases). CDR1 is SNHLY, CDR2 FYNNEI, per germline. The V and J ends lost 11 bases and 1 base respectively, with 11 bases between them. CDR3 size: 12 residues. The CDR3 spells CACHRENTEAFF. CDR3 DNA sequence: TGTGCCTGTCACAGGGAGAACACTGAAGCTTTCTTT.

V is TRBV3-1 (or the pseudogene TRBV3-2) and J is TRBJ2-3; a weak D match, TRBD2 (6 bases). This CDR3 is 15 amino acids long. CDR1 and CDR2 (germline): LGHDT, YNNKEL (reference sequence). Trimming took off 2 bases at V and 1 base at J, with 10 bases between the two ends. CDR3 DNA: TGTGCCAGCAGCCAACGCGGGGCGCGCACAGATACGCAGTATTTT. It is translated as CASSQRGARTDTQYF.

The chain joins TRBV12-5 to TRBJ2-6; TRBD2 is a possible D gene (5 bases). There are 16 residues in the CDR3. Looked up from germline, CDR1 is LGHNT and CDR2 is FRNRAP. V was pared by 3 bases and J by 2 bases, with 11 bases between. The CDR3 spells CASGFWERPGANVLTF. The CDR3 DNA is TGTGCTAGTGGTTTTTGGGAGCGCCCTGGGGCCAACGTCCTGACTTTC.

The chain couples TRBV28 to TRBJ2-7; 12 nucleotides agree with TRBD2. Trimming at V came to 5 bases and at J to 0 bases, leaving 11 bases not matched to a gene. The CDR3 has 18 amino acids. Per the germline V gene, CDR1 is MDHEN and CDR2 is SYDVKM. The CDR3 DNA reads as TGTGCCAGCAGTCCTTACTATCTAGCGGGAGGGTACTCCTACGAGCAGTACTTC. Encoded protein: CASSPYYLAGGYSYEQYF.

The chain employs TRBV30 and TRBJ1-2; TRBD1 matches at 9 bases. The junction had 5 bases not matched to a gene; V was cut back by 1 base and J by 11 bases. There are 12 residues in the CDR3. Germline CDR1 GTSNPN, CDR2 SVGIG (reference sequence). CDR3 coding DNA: TGTGCCTGGAGTGGGGGGACAGGGCGTTACACCTTC. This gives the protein CAWSGGTGRYTF.